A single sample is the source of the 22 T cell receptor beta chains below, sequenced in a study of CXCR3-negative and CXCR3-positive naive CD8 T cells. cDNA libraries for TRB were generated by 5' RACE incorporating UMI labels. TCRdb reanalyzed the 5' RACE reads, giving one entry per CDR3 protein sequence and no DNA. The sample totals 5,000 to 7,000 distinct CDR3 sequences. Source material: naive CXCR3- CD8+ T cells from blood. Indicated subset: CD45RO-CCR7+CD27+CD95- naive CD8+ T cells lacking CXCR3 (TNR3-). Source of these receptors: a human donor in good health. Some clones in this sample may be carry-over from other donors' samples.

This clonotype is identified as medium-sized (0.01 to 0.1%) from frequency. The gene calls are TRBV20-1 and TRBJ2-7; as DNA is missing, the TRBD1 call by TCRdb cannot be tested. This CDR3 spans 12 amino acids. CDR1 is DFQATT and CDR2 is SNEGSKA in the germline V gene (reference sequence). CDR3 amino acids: CSVSPTLYEQYF.

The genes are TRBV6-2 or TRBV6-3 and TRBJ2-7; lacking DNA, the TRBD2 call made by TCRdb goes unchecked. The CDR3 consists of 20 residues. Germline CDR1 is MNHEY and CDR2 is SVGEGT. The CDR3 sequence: CASSQLRGLAGGPVAYEQYF.

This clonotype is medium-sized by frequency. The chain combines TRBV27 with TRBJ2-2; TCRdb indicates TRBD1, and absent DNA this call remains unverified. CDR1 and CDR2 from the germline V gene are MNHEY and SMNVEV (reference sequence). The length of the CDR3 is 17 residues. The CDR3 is CASSLTLGQGATGELFF.

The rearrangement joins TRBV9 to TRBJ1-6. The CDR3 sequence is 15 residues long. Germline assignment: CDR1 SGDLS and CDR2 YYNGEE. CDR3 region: CASSGGAWSNSPLHF.

The CDR3 sequence is CASSHPRGGAFQQFF. The chain employs TRBV3-1 and TRBJ2-1; as DNA is missing, the TRBD2 call by TCRdb cannot be tested. The germline CDR1 and CDR2 sequences are LGHDT and YNNKEL (reference sequence). The length of the CDR3 is 15 residues.

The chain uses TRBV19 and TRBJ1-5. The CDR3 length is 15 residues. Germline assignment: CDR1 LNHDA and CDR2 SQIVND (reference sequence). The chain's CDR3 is CASPLPPGFTQPQHF. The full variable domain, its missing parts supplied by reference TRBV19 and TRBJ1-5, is DGGITQSPKYLFRKEGQNVTLSCEQNLNHDAMYWYRQDPGQGLRLIYYSQIVNDFQKGDIAEGYSVSREKKESFPLTVTSAQKNPTAFYLCASPLPPGFTQPQHFGDGTRLSIL.

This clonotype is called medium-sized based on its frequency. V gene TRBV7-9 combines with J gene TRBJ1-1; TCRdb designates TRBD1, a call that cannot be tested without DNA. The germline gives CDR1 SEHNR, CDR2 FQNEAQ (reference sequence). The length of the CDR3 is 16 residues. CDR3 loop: CASSSRDRAALTEAFF.

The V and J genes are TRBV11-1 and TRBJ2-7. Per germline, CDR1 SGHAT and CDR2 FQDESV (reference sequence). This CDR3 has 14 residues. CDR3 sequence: CASSFPTGPYEQYF.

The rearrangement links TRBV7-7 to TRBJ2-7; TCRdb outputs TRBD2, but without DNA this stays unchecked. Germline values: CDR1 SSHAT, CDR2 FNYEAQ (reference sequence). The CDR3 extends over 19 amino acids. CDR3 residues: CASSLNWAPGLAGVYEQYF.

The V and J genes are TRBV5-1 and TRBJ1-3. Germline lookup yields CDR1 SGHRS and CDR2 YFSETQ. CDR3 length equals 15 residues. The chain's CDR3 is CASSLATGPGNTIYF.

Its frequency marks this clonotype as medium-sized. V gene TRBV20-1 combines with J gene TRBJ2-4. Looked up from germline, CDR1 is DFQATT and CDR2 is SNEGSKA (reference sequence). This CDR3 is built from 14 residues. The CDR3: CSARDERAKNIQYF.

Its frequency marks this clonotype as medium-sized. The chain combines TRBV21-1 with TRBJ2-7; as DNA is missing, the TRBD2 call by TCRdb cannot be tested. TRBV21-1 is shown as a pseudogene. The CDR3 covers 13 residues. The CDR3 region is CASTSPGFGEQYF.

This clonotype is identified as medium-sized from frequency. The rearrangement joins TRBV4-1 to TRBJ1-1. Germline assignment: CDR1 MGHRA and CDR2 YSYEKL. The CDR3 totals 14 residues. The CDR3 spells CASSQGHTNTEAFF.

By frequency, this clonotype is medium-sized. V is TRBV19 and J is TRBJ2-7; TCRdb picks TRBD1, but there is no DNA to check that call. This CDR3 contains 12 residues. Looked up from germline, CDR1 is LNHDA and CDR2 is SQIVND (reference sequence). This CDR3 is CASSGQSHEQYF.

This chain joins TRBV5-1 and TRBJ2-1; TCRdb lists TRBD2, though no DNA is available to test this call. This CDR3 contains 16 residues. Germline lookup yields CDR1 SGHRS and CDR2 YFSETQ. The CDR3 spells CASSLTLGGASNEQFF.

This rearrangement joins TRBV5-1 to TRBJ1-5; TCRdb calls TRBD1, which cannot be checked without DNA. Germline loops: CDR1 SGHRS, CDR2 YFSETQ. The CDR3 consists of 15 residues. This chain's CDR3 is CASSWTGAAGQPQHF.

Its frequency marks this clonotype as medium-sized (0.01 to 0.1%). CDR3 in amino acids: CSAGLAGSFEQFF. J is TRBJ2-1 and V is TRBV20-1; with no DNA, the TCRdb D assignment of TRBD2 cannot be verified. CDR3 length: 13 amino acids. Germline assignment: CDR1 DFQATT and CDR2 SNEGSKA (reference sequence).

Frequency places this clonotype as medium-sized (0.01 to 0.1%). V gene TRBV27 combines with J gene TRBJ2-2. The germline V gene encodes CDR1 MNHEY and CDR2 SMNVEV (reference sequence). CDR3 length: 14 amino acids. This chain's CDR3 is CASTEVGNTGELFF.

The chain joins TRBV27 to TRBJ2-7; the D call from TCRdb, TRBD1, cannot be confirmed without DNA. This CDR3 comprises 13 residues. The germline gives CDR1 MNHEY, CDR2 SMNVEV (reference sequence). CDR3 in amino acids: CASSGTGIHEQYF.

The CDR3: CASSLGYSYEQYF. The J gene is TRBJ2-7, the V gene TRBV27. There are 13 residues in the CDR3. The V gene's germline CDR1 is MNHEY and CDR2 SMNVEV (reference sequence).

CDR3 sequence: CASSQDTPPGGRTDTQYF. The V and J genes are TRBV4-2 and TRBJ2-3; TCRdb designates TRBD1, a call that cannot be tested without DNA. Per the germline V gene, CDR1 is LGHNA and CDR2 is YNFKEQ. The CDR3 totals 18 residues.

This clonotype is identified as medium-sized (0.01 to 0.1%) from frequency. CDR3 loop: CSARVRKNEKLFF. The J gene is TRBJ1-4, the V gene TRBV20-1. The length of the CDR3 is 13 residues. In germline, CDR1 is DFQATT, CDR2 SNEGSKA (reference sequence).